The clone carrying this T cell receptor beta chain was counted ten times or more. The data derive from a study of blood T cells in healthy people across ages. A second roughly 6 to 11 cycle PCR used barcoded and J-beta primers. TCRdb analysed the 5' RACE reads with MiXCR anew, one entry per CDR3 protein. Among 1.5 million or so distinct CDR3 sequences listed, around 40% were seen once. Trimming took 4 bases from V and 2 from J, leaving 17 bases between them. This CDR3 is 16 amino acids long. Germline CDR1 and CDR2: MNHEY and SVGAGI. The receptor was isolated from a woman aged 18-29 years in good health. The specimen was blood. The chain recombines TRBV6-5 with TRBJ1-1; no definite D call. CDR3 bases: TGTGCCAGCAGTTTAAGCCAACCACCGAAAAACACTGAAGCTTTCTTT. Translation: CASSLSQPPKNTEAFF.